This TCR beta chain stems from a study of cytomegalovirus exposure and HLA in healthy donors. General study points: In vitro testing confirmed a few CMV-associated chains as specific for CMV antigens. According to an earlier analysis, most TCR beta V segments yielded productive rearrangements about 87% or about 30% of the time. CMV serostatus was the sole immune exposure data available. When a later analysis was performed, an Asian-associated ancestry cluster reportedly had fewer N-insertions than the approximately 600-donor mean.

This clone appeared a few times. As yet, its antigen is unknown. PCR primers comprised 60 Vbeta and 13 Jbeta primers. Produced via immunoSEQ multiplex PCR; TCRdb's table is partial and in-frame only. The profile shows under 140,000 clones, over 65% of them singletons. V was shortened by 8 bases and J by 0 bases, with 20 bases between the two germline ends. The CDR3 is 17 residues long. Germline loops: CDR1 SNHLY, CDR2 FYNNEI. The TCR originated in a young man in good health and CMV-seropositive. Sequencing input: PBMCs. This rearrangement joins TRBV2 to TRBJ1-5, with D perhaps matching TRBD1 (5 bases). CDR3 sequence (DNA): TGTGCCAGCGGTTTGGACCGCGGGGGGTATAGCAATCAGCCCCAGCATTTT. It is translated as CASGLDRGGYSNQPQHF. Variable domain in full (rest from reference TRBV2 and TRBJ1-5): EPEVTQTPSHQVTQMGQEVILRCVPISNHLYFYWYRQILGQKVEFLVSFYNNEISEKSEIFDDQFSVERPDGSNFTLKIRSTKLEDSAMYFCASGLDRGGYSNQPQHFGDGTRLSIL.